This entry concerns a single TCR beta chain. The data derive from a study of OX40 agonist ivuxolimab in advanced cancers. V was pared by 3 bases and J by 4 bases, with 19 bases between. Germline lookup yields CDR1 GTSNPN and CDR2 SVGIG (reference sequence). The CDR3 extends over 16 amino acids. This table comes from immunoSEQ multiplex PCR, and its TCRdb copy is limited to in-frame clones, with some not included. Altogether some 74,000 clones are present, more than 85% being singletons, with the ten largest covering approximately 6.5%. Sample: CD4+ or CD8+ T cells sorted from blood, taken in a trial of the OX40 agonist ivuxolimab. The receptor was derived from an adult with an advanced solid tumor such as melanoma, head and neck, liver or kidney cancer. This chain uses TRBV30 with TRBJ1-5; TRBD1 might be the D (5 bases). CDR3 sequence reads: CAWRPSGRGSNQPQHF. CDR3 in DNA: TGTGCCTGGAGGCCCTCGGGACGGGGAAGTAATCAGCCCCAGCATTTT.